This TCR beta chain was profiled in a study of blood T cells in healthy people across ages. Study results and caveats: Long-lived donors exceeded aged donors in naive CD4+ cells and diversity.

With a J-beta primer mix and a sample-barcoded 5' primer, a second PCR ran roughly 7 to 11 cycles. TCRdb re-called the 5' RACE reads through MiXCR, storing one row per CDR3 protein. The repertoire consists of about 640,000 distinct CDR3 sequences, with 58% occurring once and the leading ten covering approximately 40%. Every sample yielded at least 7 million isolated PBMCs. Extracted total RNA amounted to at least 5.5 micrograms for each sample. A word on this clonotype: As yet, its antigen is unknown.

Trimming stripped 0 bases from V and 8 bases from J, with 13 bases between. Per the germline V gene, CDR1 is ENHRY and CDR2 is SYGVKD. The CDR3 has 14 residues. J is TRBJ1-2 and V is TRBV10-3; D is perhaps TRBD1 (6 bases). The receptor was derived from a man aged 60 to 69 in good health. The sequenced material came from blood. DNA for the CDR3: TGTGCCATCAGTGAGTCGACAGGTCAGGGCGGCTACACCTTC. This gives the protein CAISESTGQGGYTF.